A selection of T cell receptor beta chains follows, all from one sample in a study of shared clonotypes between healthy human individuals. Profiled with immunoSEQ multiplex PCR; TCRdb holds only in-frame clones, not every one. The table has 950,000 to 1,300,000 clones, 65% to 75% seen once. The sample was memory CD4+ T cells sorted from blood. The receptors here all came from a man aged 18 to 35 in good health. CDR3s include the opening cysteine and the closing phenylalanine or tryptophan. Fields, in order: V gene, CDR3 length, J gene, clone size, CDR3 protein. Clone size is not always given. Where it is, it says once, few, many or a class for expanded clones.

>TRBV15|14|TRBJ2-3|NA
CATSRGRSTDTQYF
>TRBV5-6|16|TRBJ2-3|NA
CASSFSLALLTDTQYF
>TRBV6-1|16|TRBJ2-3|NA
CASSETTSGPTDTQYF
>TRBV29-1|14|TRBJ2-7|NA
CSVAGPGKGYEQYF
>TRBV2|15|TRBJ2-7|once
CASTHGTGGRYEQYF
>TRBV1|12|TRBJ2-3|NA
CTSSQDSLTQYF
>TRBV28|15|TRBJ1-2|NA
CASSSTGLANYGYTF
>TRBV6-5|12|TRBJ1-2|few
CATSGAGYGYTF
>TRBV30|12|TRBJ2-3|NA
CAWSFLTDTQYF
>TRBV6-6|14|TRBJ2-2|few
CASLQSEVTGELFF
>TRBV2|16|TRBJ2-5|NA
CASTSNSGGLRETQYF
>TRBV19|15|TRBJ1-5|few
CASSIQASFNQPQHF
>TRBV6-6|15|TRBJ1-5|NA
CASTLQGTANQPQHF
>TRBV18|13|TRBJ1-2|NA
CASSPSGDYGYTF
>TRBV7-2|17|TRBJ1-2|few
CASSLPGGTGLNYGYTF
>TRBV6-5|14|TRBJ1-2|NA
CASSTGGGVYGYTF
>TRBV5-1|16|TRBJ2-1|NA
CASSLSVLAGVNEQFF
>TRBV6-1|13|TRBJ1-2|NA
CASSRQPLDGYTF
>TRBV9|14|TRBJ1-2|NA
CASSVGTGGYGYTF